This T cell receptor beta chain is drawn from a study of T-cell memory formation after mild COVID-19. Study as a whole: TCR clusters were mostly confined to one donor each.

The V gene lost 2 bases and the J gene lost 4 bases, with 13 bases spanning the gap. Germline CDR1 is SGHKS and CDR2 is YYEKEE (reference sequence). The CDR3 covers 14 residues. From 5'RACE with constant-segment primers came TCR alpha and TCR beta cDNA libraries that carried sample barcodes and UMIs. TCRdb analysed the 5' RACE reads with MiXCR anew, one entry per CDR3 protein. Among about 350,000 distinct CDR3 sequences listed, 25% to 30% were seen once. This clonotype showed up just a few times. The rearrangement uses TRBV5-5 and TRBJ2-7; D is possibly TRBD1 or TRBD2 (6 bases each). Sequenced sample: PBMCs or a T cell subset sorted from them (not recorded which). This sequence originates from an adult woman who had mild COVID-19 (a few samples of this study predate the infection). Cell type and time point are not known. CDR3 DNA: TGTGCCAGCAGCTTCCTAGGGGGGAGTTACGAGCAGTACTTC. Translating it yields CASSFLGGSYEQYF.